These 2 T cell receptor beta chains originate from one sample sequenced in a study of graft-versus-host responses after intestinal transplantation. The repertoire was sequenced with immunoSEQ multiplex PCR; TCRdb's copy has only in-frame clones and lacks some. The profile shows about 26,000 clones, roughly 82% of them singletons. For these TCRs, the target antigens are not known. The specimen was unstimulated CD4+ T cells sorted from spleen or lymph node cells, collected before intestinal transplant. The receptors stem from a human donor who received an intestinal transplant.

The rearrangement links TRBV4-1 to TRBJ2-7; the match to TRBD2 covers 8 bases. Unmatched junction bases numbered 10, after V lost 0 bases and J lost 0 bases. Germline CDR1 MGHRA, CDR2 YSYEKL. This CDR3 has 18 amino acids. In DNA form, the CDR3 reads TGCGCCAGCAGCCAAGAGGACCGACTAGCGACCAGCTCCTACGAGCAGTACTTC. Translation: CASSQEDRLATSSYEQYF.

This clone was recorded a few times. V usage is TRBV5-1 and J usage is TRBJ2-5; 13 bases match TRBD2. Germline V lookup: CDR1 SGHRS, CDR2 YFSETQ. There are 19 residues in the CDR3. The V and J ends lost 0 bases and 2 bases, in that order; junction bases with no gene match: 10. As DNA, the CDR3 is TGCGCCAGCAGCTTGGCTAGGGGGGGACTAGCGGGACGTCAAGAGACCCAGTACTTC. Protein: CASSLARGGLAGRQETQYF.